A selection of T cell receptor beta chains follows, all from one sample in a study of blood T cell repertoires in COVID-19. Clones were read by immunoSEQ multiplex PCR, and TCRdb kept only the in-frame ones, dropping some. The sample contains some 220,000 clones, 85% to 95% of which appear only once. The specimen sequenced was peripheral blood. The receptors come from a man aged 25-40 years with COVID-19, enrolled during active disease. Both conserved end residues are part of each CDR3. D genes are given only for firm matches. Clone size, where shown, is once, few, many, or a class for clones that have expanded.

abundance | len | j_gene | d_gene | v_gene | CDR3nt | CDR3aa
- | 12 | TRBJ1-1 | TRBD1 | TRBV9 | TGTGCCAGCGCCGCCCTCAGGGGGGAAGCTTTCTTT | CASAALRGEAFF
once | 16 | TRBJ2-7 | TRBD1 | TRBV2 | TGTGCCAGCACTACCTGGAGAGACAGGGTAACCTACGAGCAGTACTTC | CASTTWRDRVTYEQYF
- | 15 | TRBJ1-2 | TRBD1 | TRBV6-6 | TGTGCCAGCACCAAGAACAGGGGATCGACTCTGGGCTACACCTTC | CASTKNRGSTLGYTF
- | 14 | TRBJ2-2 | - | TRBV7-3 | TGTGCCAGCAGCCCGGGGGACAACACCGGGGAGCTGTTTTTT | CASSPGDNTGELFF
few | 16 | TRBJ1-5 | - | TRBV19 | TGTGCCAGTAGTATAGGGACAGCCGGTTACAATCAGCCCCAGCATTTT | CASSIGTAGYNQPQHF
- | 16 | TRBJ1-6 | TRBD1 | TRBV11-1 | TGTGCCAGCAGCTTAGCGCCGGGACAGGGCAATTCACCCCTCCACTTT | CASSLAPGQGNSPLHF
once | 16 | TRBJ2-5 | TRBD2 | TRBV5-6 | TGTGCCAGCAGCCAGCCGGGGCGGGGGGGCTCAGAGACCCAGTACTTC | CASSQPGRGGSETQYF
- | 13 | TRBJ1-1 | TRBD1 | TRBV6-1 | TGTGCCAGCAGTGAGCGACAGGGAACTGAAGCTTTCTTT | CASSERQGTEAFF
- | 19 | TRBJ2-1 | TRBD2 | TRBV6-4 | TGTGCCAGCAGTGCCGGGACTAGCGGGGGGTTCTACTCCTACAATGAGCAGTTCTTC | CASSAGTSGGFYSYNEQFF
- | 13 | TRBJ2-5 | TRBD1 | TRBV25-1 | TGTGCCAGCGGTCTGACAGGGTTGGAGACCCAGTACTTC | CASGLTGLETQYF
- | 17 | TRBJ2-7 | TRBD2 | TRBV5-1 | TGCGCCAGCAGCTTGGCCGGGACTAGCGGGGGGGCGGACGAGCAGTACTTC | CASSLAGTSGGADEQYF
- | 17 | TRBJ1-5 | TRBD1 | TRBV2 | TGTGCCAGCAGTGCCGGGACAGGGTCAGGTCCCTATCAGCCCCAGCATTTT | CASSAGTGSGPYQPQHF
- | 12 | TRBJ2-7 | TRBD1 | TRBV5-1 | TGCGCCAGCAGCTCGACAGGGGGCGAGCAGTACTTC | CASSSTGGEQYF
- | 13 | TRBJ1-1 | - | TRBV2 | TGTGCCAGCAGACGTCAGGGAAACACTGAAGCTTTCTTT | CASRRQGNTEAFF
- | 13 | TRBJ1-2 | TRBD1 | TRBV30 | TGTGCCTGGAGTGTAGGGCAGGGGGTTGGCTACACCTTC | CAWSVGQGVGYTF
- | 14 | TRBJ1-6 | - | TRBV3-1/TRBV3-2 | TGTGCCAGCAGCCAAGATTACTCAGGGTCACCCCTCCACTTT | CASSQDYSGSPLHF
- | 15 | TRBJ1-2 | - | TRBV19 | TGTGCCAGTAGTATTGGAGGGAACAGAAACTATGGCTACACCTTC | CASSIGGNRNYGYTF
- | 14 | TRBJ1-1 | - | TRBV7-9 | TGTGCCAGCAGCCCGGACAGCTTGAACACTGAAGCTTTCTTT | CASSPDSLNTEAFF
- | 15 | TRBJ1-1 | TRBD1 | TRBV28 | TGTGCCAGCAGTCCCTCCAGGGGGCAGAGGACTGAAGCTTTCTTT | CASSPSRGQRTEAFF
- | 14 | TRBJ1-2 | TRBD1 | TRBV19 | TGTGCCAGTAGTCCACGACAGGGGGCGGGAGGCTACACCTTC | CASSPRQGAGGYTF
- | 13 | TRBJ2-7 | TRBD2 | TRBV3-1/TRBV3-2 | TGTGCCAGCAGCCAAGAAGTCAGCGGGGTTGCGTACTTC | CASSQEVSGVAYF
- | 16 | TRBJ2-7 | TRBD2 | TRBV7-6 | TGTGCCAGCAGCTTAGTCGGGACTAGCGGCATCTACGAGCAGTACTTC | CASSLVGTSGIYEQYF
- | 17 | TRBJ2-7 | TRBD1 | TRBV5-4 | TGTGCCAGCAGCATACCTGACGACAGGGGGCCCTTGAGGGAGCAGTACTTC | CASSIPDDRGPLREQYF
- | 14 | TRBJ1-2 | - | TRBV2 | TGTGCCAGCAGTGAAAGGACCTCAAGCGGAGGCTACACCTTC | CASSERTSSGGYTF
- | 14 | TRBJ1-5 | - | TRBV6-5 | TGTGCCAGCAGTTACCTGGCAGGGAATCAGCCCCAGCATTTT | CASSYLAGNQPQHF
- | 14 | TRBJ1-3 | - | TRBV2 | TGTGCCAGCAGTGAAGAAAACACGGGAAACACCATATATTTT | CASSEENTGNTIYF
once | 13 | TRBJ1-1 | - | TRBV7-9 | TGTGCCAGCAGTCAGGGGTTTAACACTGAAGCTTTCTTT | CASSQGFNTEAFF
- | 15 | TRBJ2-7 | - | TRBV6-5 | TGTGCCAGCAGTTACGACAGGCAAATAACCTACGAGCAGTACTTC | CASSYDRQITYEQYF
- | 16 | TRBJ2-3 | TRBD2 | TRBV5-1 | TGCGCCAGCACCCTACTGGGACTAGGAGGCACAGATACGCAGTATTTT | CASTLLGLGGTDTQYF
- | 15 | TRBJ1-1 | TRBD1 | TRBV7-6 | TGTGCCAGCAGCTTATCCCGGGACAGGGACACTGAAGCTTTCTTT | CASSLSRDRDTEAFF
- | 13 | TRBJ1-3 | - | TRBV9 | TGTGCCAGCAGCGTAACAGGTGGAAACACCATATATTTT | CASSVTGGNTIYF
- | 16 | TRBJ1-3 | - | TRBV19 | TGTGCCAGTAGTTGGACACCATTACGCTCTGGAAACACCATATATTTT | CASSWTPLRSGNTIYF
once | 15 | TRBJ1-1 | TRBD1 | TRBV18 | TGTGCCAGCTCACCTACAGGGGGGATGAACACTGAAGCTTTCTTT | CASSPTGGMNTEAFF
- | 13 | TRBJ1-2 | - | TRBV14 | TGTGCCAGCAGCCAAGATCTGAGGGGGGGCTACACCTTC | CASSQDLRGGYTF
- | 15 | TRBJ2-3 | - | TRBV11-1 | TGTGCCAGCAGCTTAGTTTCGGGGGGCGCGGATACGCAGTATTTT | CASSLVSGGADTQYF
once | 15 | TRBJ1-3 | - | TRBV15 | TGTGCCACCAGCAGAGAGGGAGGTCCTGGAAACACCATATATTTT | CATSREGGPGNTIYF
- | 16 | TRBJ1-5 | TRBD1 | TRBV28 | TGTGCCAGCAGTCACGGACAGGGAGTGGGCAATCAGCCCCAGCATTTT | CASSHGQGVGNQPQHF
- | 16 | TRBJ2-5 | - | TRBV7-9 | TGTGCCAGCAGCTTCGGAGGGGTAGGAGTACAAGAGACCCAGTACTTC | CASSFGGVGVQETQYF
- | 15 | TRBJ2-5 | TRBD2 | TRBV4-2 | TGTGCCAGCAGTCCCGGGACTAGCGGGGGAGAGACCCAGTACTTC | CASSPGTSGGETQYF
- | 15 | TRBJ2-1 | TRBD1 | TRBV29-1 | TGCAGCGCCACCGGGCCCGGACAGGGTGAGGATGAGCAGTTCTTC | CSATGPGQGEDEQFF
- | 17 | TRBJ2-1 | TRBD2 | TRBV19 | TGTGCCAGTAGTAGGTCCGGGACTAGAGTGGGGGGCAATGAGCAGTTCTTC | CASSRSGTRVGGNEQFF
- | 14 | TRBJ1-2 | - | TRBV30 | TGTGCCTGGAGTGTACTCCGGGGAGGGTATGGCTACACCTTC | CAWSVLRGGYGYTF
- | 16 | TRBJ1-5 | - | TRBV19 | TGTGCCAGTAGTATTTCGGGGGGACTTAGCAATCAGCCCCAGCATTTT | CASSISGGLSNQPQHF
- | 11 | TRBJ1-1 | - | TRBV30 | TGTGCCTGGAGTGTACTTGCTGAAGCTTTCTTT | CAWSVLAEAFF
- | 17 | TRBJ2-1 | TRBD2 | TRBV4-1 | TGCGCCAGCAGCCAAGGAATGGCTAGCGGGGCCTACAATGAGCAGTTCTTC | CASSQGMASGAYNEQFF
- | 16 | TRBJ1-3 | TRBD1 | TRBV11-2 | TGTGCCAGCAGCCCGACGTCGGGACAGAGTAGGAACACCATATATTTT | CASSPTSGQSRNTIYF
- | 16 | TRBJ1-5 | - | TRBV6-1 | TGTGCCAGCAGTGAAGGTACAGGGTCTAGCAATCAGCCCCAGCATTTT | CASSEGTGSSNQPQHF
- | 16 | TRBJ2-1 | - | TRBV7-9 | TGTGCCAGCAGTACCACCGGGGTCGCCCCTTACAATGAGCAGTTCTTC | CASSTTGVAPYNEQFF